This T cell receptor (beta chain) was sequenced for a study of cytomegalovirus exposure and HLA in healthy donors. Both 60 Vbeta primers and 13 Jbeta primers went into the PCR. Sequencing used immunoSEQ multiplex PCR; TCRdb keeps in-frame clones, though not all of them. The profile shows nearly 110,000 clones, about 74% of them singletons. This TCR was recovered from a woman aged 40 to 50 in good health and CMV-seropositive. Sequences were obtained from PBMCs.

CDR3 DNA sequence: TGTGCCTGGAGCGTGAACACTGAAGCTTTCTTT. It is translated as CAWSVNTEAFF. J is TRBJ1-1 and V is TRBV30; D is unresolved. The CDR3 has 11 amino acids. From germline, CDR1 is GTSNPN and CDR2 SVGIG (reference sequence). V lost 3 bases, J lost 0 bases, and 2 bases lay in between.